Sequencing of this T cell receptor (beta chain) was carried out in a study of blood T cells in healthy people across ages. Study-wide results and caveats: Shifts in expanded clonotypes may have been confounded by donor CMV status, which was unknown. Roughly linear age-related decline in beta diversity appeared, significant by age roughly 40.

This clonotype occurred a few times. The antigen remains undetermined. The CDR3 loop spans 12 amino acids. Germline lookup yields CDR1 DFQATT and CDR2 SNEGSKA (reference sequence). The V gene lost 3 bases and the J gene lost 3 bases, with 8 bases spanning the gap. Through a sample-barcoded 5' primer and a J-beta primer mix, a second PCR was run for roughly 6 to 11 cycles. Per-sample output comprised a minimum of 2.5 million paired-end reads containing CDR3. TCRdb fed the 5' RACE reads into MiXCR, producing one record per CDR3 protein. The sample holds more than 650,000 distinct CDR3 sequences, approximately 21% seen once. Around 10 milliliters of peripheral blood were drawn from each donor.

This chain connects TRBV20-1 to TRBJ2-5; no clear D. This clonotype was sampled from a man aged 70 or older in good health. Material for sequencing was blood. CDR3 amino acids: CSARTTEETQYF. The CDR3 nucleotides are TGCAGTGCTAGGACCACGGAAGAGACCCAGTACTTC.